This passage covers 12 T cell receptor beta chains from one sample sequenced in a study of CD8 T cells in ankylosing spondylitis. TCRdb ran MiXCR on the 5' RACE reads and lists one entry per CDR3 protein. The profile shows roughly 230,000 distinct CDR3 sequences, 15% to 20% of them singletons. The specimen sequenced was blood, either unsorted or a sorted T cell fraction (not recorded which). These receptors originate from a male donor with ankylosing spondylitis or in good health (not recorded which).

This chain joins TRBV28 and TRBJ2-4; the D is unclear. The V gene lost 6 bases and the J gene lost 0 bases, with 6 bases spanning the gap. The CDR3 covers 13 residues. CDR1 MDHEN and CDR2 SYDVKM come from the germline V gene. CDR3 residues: CASSPLAKNIQYF. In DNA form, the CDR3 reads TGTGCCAGCAGCCCGCTAGCCAAAAACATTCAGTACTTC. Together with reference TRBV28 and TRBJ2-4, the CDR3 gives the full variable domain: DVKVTQSSRYLVKRTGEKVFLECVQDMDHENMFWYRQDPGLGLRLIYFSYDVKMKEKGDIPEGYSVSREKKERFSLILESASTNQTSMYLCASSPLAKNIQYFGAGTRLSVL.

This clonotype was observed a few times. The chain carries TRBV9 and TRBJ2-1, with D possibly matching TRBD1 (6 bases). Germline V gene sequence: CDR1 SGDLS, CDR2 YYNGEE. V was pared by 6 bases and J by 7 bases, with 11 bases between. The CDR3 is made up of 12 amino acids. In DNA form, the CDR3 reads TGTGCCAGCAACCAGGGGCCGAATGAGCAGTTCTTC. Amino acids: CASNQGPNEQFF.

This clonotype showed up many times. In nucleotides, the CDR3 is TGCAGCGTGAAGGGACTAGCATCCTACAATGAGCAGTTCTTC. Translating gives CSVKGLASYNEQFF. V is TRBV29-1 and J is TRBJ2-1, with 9 bases matching TRBD2. The CDR3 contains 14 residues. With V trimmed by 6 bases and J by 1 base, 4 bases remained unmatched. Germline V gene lookup returns CDR1 SQVTM and CDR2 ANQGSEA.

This CDR3 is CASSQEVRGYYGYTF. CDR3 bases: TGCGCCAGCAGCCAAGAAGTCAGGGGGTACTATGGCTACACCTTC. The rearrangement links TRBV4-3 to TRBJ1-2; 7 bases fit TRBD1. Per the germline V gene, CDR1 is LGHNA and CDR2 is YSLEER. After removal of 0 bases from V and 3 bases from J, the junction contained 4 bases not matched to a gene. This CDR3 spans 15 amino acids.

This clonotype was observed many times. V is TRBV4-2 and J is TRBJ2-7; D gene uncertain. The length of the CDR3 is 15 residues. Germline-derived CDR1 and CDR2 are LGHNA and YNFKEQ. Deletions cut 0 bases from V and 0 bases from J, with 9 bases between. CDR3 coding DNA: TGTGCCAGCAGCCAAGAACGTCACGGCTCCTACGAGCAGTACTTC. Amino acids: CASSQERHGSYEQYF.

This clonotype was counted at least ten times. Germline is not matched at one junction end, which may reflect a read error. In DNA form, the CDR3 reads TGTGCCAGCAGCTTAGCGACTACCAACCCAAGCTTC. Protein sequence: CASSLATTNPSF. V and J are TRBV11-1 and TRBJ1-2; D unclear. CDR1 and CDR2 from the germline V gene are SGHAT and FQDESV (reference sequence). There are 12 residues in the CDR3. The variable domain in full, completed from reference TRBV11-1 and TRBJ1-2, reads EAEVAQSPRYKITEKSQAVAFWCDPISGHATLYWYRQILGQGPELLVQFQDESVVDDSQLPKDRFSAERLKGVDSTLKIQPAELGDSAMYLCASSLATTNPSFGSGTRLTVV.

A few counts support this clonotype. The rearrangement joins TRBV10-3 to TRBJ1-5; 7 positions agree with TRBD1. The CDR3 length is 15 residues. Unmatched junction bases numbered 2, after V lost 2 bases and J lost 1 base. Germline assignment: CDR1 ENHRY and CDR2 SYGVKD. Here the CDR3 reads CAISETGASNQPQHF. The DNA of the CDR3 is TGTGCCATCAGTGAGACAGGGGCAAGCAATCAGCCCCAGCATTTT.

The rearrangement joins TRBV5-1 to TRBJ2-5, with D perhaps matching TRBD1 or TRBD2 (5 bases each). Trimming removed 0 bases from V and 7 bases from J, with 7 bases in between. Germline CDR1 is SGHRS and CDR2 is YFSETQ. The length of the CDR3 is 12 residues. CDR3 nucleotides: TGCGCCAGCAGCTTGGACGGGGCGACCCAGTACTTC. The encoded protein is CASSLDGATQYF.

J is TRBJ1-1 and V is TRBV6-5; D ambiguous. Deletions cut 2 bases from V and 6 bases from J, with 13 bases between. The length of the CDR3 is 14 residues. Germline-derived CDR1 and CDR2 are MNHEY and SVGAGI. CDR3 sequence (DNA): TGTGCCAGCAGTTACATGGGAAGCGGCCCTGAAGCTTTCTTT. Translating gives CASSYMGSGPEAFF.

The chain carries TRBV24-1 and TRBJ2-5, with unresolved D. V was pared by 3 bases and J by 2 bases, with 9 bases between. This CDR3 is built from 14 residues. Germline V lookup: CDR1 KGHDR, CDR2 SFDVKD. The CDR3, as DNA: TGTGCCACCAGTGATCCGACGTGGCAAGAGACCCAGTACTTC. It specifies CATSDPTWQETQYF.

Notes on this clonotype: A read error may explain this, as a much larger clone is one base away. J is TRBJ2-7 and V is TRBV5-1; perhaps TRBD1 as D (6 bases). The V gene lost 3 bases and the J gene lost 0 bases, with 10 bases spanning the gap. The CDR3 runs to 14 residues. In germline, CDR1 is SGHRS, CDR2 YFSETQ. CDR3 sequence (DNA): TGCGCCAGCAGCTCGGGGACAATCTCCTACGAGCAGTACTTC. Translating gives CASSSGTISYEQYF.

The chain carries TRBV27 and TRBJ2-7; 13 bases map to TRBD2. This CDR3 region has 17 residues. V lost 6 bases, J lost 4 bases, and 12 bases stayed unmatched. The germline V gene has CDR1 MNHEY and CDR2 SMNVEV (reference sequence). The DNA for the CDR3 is TGTGCCAGCAGACGCTCACGGACTAGCGGGAGAGGGTACGAGCAGTACTTC. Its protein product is CASRRSRTSGRGYEQYF.